This TCR beta chain derives from a study of cytomegalovirus exposure and HLA in healthy donors. Germline V gives CDR1 LNHNV, CDR2 YYDKDF (reference sequence). This CDR3 is 14 amino acids long. The ends lost 5 bases at V and 2 bases at J; junction bases unmatched: 2. The PCR used 60 Vbeta and 13 Jbeta primers. This table comes from immunoSEQ multiplex PCR, and its TCRdb copy is limited to in-frame clones, with some not included. The specimen's table records approximately 110,000 clones. This chain joins TRBV15 and TRBJ2-7, with 11 bases matching TRBD1. The clonotype originates from a man aged 45-65 years in good health and CMV-seronegative. The sequenced material came from PBMCs. For the CDR3, the DNA is TGTGCCACCAGCGGGGGACAGGGGGCCTACGAGCAGTACTTC. This codes for CATSGGQGAYEQYF.